This T cell receptor beta chain was sequenced in a study of T cell repertoires in cytomegalovirus infection. Of note for this clonotype: Its antigen is as yet unknown.

The CDR3 is 15 residues long. Germline assignment: CDR1 SGHRS and CDR2 YFSETQ. Trimming left V 0 bases short and J 5 bases short, with 14 bases between. One entry per CDR3 protein, called by TCRdb with MiXCR from the reads. The sample holds about 180,000 distinct CDR3 sequences, about 20% seen once. This chain links TRBV5-1 with TRBJ1-2; D is perhaps TRBD1 (6 bases). This TCR derives from a human donor in good health (CMV status not recorded). Some clones in this sample may be carry-over from other donors' samples. The sequencing here drew on CD8+ T cells from cultured PBMCs, taken from culture after CMV antigen stimulation. This chain's CDR3 is CASSLVDSNDYGYTF. The CDR3 bases are TGCGCCAGCAGCTTGGTGGACAGTAACGATTATGGCTACACCTTC.